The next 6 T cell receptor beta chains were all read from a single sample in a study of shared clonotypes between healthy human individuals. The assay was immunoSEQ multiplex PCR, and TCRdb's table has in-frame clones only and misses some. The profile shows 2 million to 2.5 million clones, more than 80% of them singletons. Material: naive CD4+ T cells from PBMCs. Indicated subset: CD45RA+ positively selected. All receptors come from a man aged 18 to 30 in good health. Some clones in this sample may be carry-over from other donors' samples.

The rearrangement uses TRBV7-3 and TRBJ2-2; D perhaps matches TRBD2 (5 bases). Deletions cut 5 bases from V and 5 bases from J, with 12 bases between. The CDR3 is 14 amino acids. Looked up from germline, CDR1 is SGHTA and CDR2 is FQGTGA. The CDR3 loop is CASSHKSGTGELFF. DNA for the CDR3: TGTGCCAGCAGCCACAAGAGCGGAACCGGGGAGCTGTTTTTT.

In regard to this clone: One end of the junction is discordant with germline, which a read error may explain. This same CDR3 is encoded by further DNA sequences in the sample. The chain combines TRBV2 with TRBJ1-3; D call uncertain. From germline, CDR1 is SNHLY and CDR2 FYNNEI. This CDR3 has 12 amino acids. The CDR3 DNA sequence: TGTGCCAGCAGTGAATCTGGCAACACCATATATTTT. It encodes CASSESGNTIYF.

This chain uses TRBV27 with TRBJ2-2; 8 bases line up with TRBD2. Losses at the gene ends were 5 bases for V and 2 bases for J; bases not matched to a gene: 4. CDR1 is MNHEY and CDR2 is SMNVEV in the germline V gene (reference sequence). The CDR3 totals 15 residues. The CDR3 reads CASSRSGRNTGELFF. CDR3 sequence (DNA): TGTGCCAGCAGTCGGAGCGGGAGAAACACCGGGGAGCTGTTTTTT.

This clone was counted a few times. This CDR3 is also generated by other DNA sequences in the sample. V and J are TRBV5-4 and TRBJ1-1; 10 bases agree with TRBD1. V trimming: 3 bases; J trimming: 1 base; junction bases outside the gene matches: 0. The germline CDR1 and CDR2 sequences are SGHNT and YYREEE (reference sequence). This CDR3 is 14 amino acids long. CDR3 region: CASSWDRGNTEAFF. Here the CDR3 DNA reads TGTGCCAGCAGCTGGGACAGGGGGAACACTGAAGCTTTCTTT.

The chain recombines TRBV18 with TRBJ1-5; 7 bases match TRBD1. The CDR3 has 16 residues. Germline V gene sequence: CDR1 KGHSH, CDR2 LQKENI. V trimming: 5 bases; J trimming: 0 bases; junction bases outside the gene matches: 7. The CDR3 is CASSTGQSSSNQPQHF. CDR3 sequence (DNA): TGTGCCAGCTCAACGGGACAGTCCTCTAGCAATCAGCCCCAGCATTTT.

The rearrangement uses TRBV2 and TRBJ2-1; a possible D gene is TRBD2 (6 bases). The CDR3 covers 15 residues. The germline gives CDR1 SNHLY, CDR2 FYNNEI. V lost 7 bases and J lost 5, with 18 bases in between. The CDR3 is CASNPRERADNEQFF. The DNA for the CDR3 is TGTGCCAGCAATCCGAGAGAGCGGGCCGACAATGAGCAGTTCTTC.